The clone carrying this T cell receptor beta chain occurred a few times. Its specificity is not known. The data belong to a study of T-cell memory formation after mild COVID-19. Study-wide results and limits: Researchers report contracting CD4+ clones mostly in CM and EM, with CD8+ clones in EMRA. Detection of some responders pre-infection suggested pre-existing cross-reactive memory T cells participated.

Germline lookup yields CDR1 SGHDT and CDR2 YYEEEE. V was pared by 4 bases and J by 6 bases, with 10 bases of the junction left unmatched. This CDR3 contains 15 residues. TCRdb re-called the 5' RACE reads through MiXCR, storing one row per CDR3 protein. The sample has about 39,000 distinct CDR3 sequences; 6.1% are singletons. The sample comprised PBMCs or a T cell subset sorted from them (not recorded which). This TCR was sampled from an adult who had mild COVID-19 (a few samples of this study predate the infection). Cell type and time point are not known. This rearrangement joins TRBV5-6 to TRBJ1-1, with 9 nucleotides matching TRBD1. The CDR3 DNA reads TGTGCCAGCAGCCTAACACAGGGGGCGCGGGCTGAAGCTTTCTTT. Its translation: CASSLTQGARAEAFF.